Detailed here is one T cell receptor beta chain. The target of this receptor is not known. The sample holds no much larger clone one base away, and base qualities are not on file. For deep sequencing, each PBMC sample was run in six replicates, with libraries mostly built from 400 to 550 ng of input genomic DNA. The immunoSEQ hsTCRbeta kit was used to prepare TCRbeta libraries, following the manufacturer's instructions. An Illumina NovaSeq 6000 S4 flow cell was used to sequence the final libraries, which had first been combined to 3 nM. As for how the authors treated the data: The immunoSEQ Analyzer handled quality control and preprocessing of the raw data. The analysis was limited to productive rearrangements, and each clonotype was defined by a unique CDR3 amino acid sequence. Repertoire clonality was estimated as the Gini-Simpson index, computed with the R package tcR. Gini indices were compared with Student's t test, and associations with tumor size change were assessed by Pearson correlation. Drawn from immuneACCESS, this table holds only the in-frame rearrangements with V and J called that TCRdb kept. Clones are partly lost; checked studies trace under half to an unresolved V gene and leave the rest unexplained. V and J calls and clone size are given by that table; D and trimming were obtained from the DNA. Within this sample are around 62,000 clones, with more than 65% of them counted one time only. Just over 2.5% of the sample lies in the top ten.

The CDR3 goes from the cysteine to the phenylalanine over 16 residues. Only the CDR3 DNA stays, 48 bases, in frame from base 1. V and J are trimmed by 5 bases and 4 bases, and the gene matches miss 9 bases of the junction. The germline V gene (reference sequence) provides CDR1 LNHDA and CDR2 SQIVND. The sample comes from a study of neoadjuvant anti-PD-1 for oral cavity cancer (dated by TCRdb to the early 2020s). Background on the whole study: Patients mostly received three to four biweekly doses of nivolumab at 3 mg/kg before curative-intent surgical resection. For patients who did not progress, a fourth nivolumab dose was given around day 43, followed by definitive surgical resection on days 50-56. Under RECIST 1.1, a patient counted as a responder if showing complete response, partial response or stable disease, and as a non-responder if showing progression. An approximately 32% response rate was observed in the parent correlative cohort, in which over nine patients were included.

The sample's time point label, decoded: before neoadjuvant nivolumab. The patients had newly diagnosed stage II-IVA oral cavity squamous cell carcinoma and had not received any prior systemic or radiation treatment. The cohort consisted of patients with HPV-negative, locally advanced oral cavity squamous cell carcinoma. No culture maintenance or expansion was done, as the peripheral blood mononuclear cells went straight to analysis. The samples were obtained from a longitudinal correlative study of a single-arm phase II trial testing neoadjuvant nivolumab in oral cavity squamous cell carcinoma. Subject-matched pre- and post-treatment PBMCs and tumors from three responders and three non-responders underwent genomic DNA-based TCRbeta sequencing. Peripheral blood mononuclear cells were collected once before nivolumab treatment and again after treatment, at the time of surgery. The Maxwell RSC DNA from Cells kit was used to extract genomic DNA from PBMCs.

The research as a whole found: After neoadjuvant nivolumab, T cell clonality (Gini index) in PBMCs was significantly higher in non-responders than in responders. Higher pretreatment blood Treg/Th17 ratios correlated with both higher pretreatment blood TCRbeta clonality and lower post-treatment tumor TCRbeta clonality. TCR analyses included only three patients per response group, and the authors called for larger cohorts for validation.

This receptor was obtained from a person aged 40 to 85 with oral cavity squamous cell carcinoma. Recombination linked TRBV19 to TRBJ2-1, with 9 bases in between that match TRBD1. This specimen was PBMCs, taken before nivolumab (anti-PD-1) treatment. The CDR3 in this case is CASSPGQGGVYNEQFF. The DNA sequence is as follows: TGTGCCAGTAGTCCGGGACAGGGAGGAGTATACAATGAGCAGTTCTTC.